One and the same sample provided the 10 T cell receptor beta chains below, sequenced in a study of blood T cell repertoires in COVID-19. TCRdb's copy holds only in-frame clones and misses some; the assay was immunoSEQ multiplex PCR. The table has approximately 280,000 clones, roughly 85% seen once. The sequenced sample consisted of peripheral blood. The receptor set was obtained from a woman in her 70s with acute or convalescent COVID-19.

V gene TRBV6-5 combines with J gene TRBJ1-2, with a weak D call TRBD1 (5 bases). The germline V gene encodes CDR1 MNHEY and CDR2 SVGAGI. This CDR3 has 15 residues. V lost 6 bases and J lost 1, with 15 bases in between. For the CDR3, the DNA is TGTGCCAGCAGACTACGGGGGAGCTATAACTATGGCTACACCTTC. Amino acid sequence: CASRLRGSYNYGYTF.

The table lists this clone with a count of one. This rearrangement joins TRBV7-2 to TRBJ2-5, with TRBD2 matching 8 bases. V lost 5 bases to trimming and J lost 5 bases; unmatched junction nucleotides: 7. CDR3 length: 14 amino acids. The V gene's germline CDR1 is SGHTA and CDR2 FQGNSA. In nucleotides, the CDR3 is TGTGCCAGCAGCCCCACGACTAGCGCGGAGACCCAGTACTTC. Protein: CASSPTTSAETQYF.

V and J are TRBV30 and TRBJ2-7; tentative D call: TRBD1 (5 bases). Trimming took 7 bases from V and 2 from J, leaving 12 bases between them. Germline values: CDR1 GTSNPN, CDR2 SVGIG (reference sequence). This CDR3 contains 12 residues. The CDR3 region is CASTTVTYEQYF. The CDR3 DNA reads TGTGCCTCCACGACAGTAACCTACGAGCAGTACTTC.

The table lists this clone with a count of one. This sequence joins TRBV10-3 and TRBJ1-5; possibly TRBD1 for D (6 bases). Trimming took 0 bases from V and 4 from J, leaving 10 bases between them. The CDR3 has 15 residues. Germline loops: CDR1 ENHRY, CDR2 SYGVKD. The CDR3 DNA follows: TGTGCCATCAGTGAGTCGAAAGGGGGAAATCAGCCCCAGCATTTT. Amino acid sequence: CAISESKGGNQPQHF.

The CDR3 coding sequence is TGTGCCAGCAATGACATGGGGAGAACCCAGTACTTC. Translation gives CASNDMGRTQYF. The chain has TRBV5-6 and TRBJ2-5; a weak D match, TRBD2 (5 bases). Germline CDR1 is SGHDT and CDR2 is YYEEEE. The V end lost 6 bases, the J end lost 8 bases, and 14 bases lay between the germline ends. The CDR3 extends over 12 amino acids.

The rearrangement uses TRBV11-3 and TRBJ1-2; D possibly corresponds to TRBD1 (5 bases). The V end was cut by 0 bases, the J end by 2 bases, with 13 bases between. There are 16 residues in the CDR3. CDR1 and CDR2 from the germline V gene are SGHNT and YENEEA. The CDR3 here is CASSLEGQEGNYGYTF. Written as DNA, the CDR3 is TGTGCCAGCAGCTTAGAAGGGCAGGAGGGGAACTATGGCTACACCTTC.

This clone appeared once. This chain uses TRBV4-1 with TRBJ1-2; D not certain. The germline gives CDR1 MGHRA, CDR2 YSYEKL. This CDR3 region has 15 residues. V was shortened by 2 bases and J by 4 bases, with 14 bases between the two germline ends. This CDR3 is CASSQSRFDSYGYTF. Here the CDR3 DNA reads TGCGCCAGCAGCCAAAGCCGGTTTGACTCCTATGGCTACACCTTC.

The rearrangement links TRBV19 to TRBJ1-5, with 8 bases that match TRBD1. The V gene's germline CDR1 is LNHDA and CDR2 SQIVND (reference sequence). This CDR3 region has 15 residues. The V gene end was trimmed by 1 base and the J gene end by 5 bases; junction bases not matched to a gene: 4. CDR3 region: CASSIGTGGDQPQHF. As DNA, the CDR3 is TGTGCCAGTAGTATAGGAACAGGGGGGGATCAGCCCCAGCATTTT. The whole variable domain, filled in from reference TRBV19 and TRBJ1-5, reads DGGITQSPKYLFRKEGQNVTLSCEQNLNHDAMYWYRQDPGQGLRLIYYSQIVNDFQKGDIAEGYSVSREKKESFPLTVTSAQKNPTAFYLCASSIGTGGDQPQHFGDGTRLSIL.

The chain has TRBV9 and TRBJ1-1; perhaps TRBD1 as D (5 bases). Germline CDR1 reads SGDLS; CDR2 reads YYNGEE. This CDR3 region has 14 residues. The germline V and J ends were trimmed by 3 bases and 1 base, with 10 bases remaining between them. CDR3 sequence: CASSAGRANTEAFF. The CDR3 nucleotides are TGTGCCAGCAGCGCGGGCAGGGCGAACACTGAAGCTTTCTTT.

V is TRBV2 and J is TRBJ2-3, with D perhaps TRBD2 (6 bases). This CDR3 is built from 15 residues. Germline values: CDR1 SNHLY, CDR2 FYNNEI. V was pared by 4 bases and J by 0 bases, with 11 bases between. The chain's CDR3 is CASSGPSASTDTQYF. The CDR3 nucleotides are TGTGCCAGCAGTGGGCCTAGCGCCAGCACAGATACGCAGTATTTT.